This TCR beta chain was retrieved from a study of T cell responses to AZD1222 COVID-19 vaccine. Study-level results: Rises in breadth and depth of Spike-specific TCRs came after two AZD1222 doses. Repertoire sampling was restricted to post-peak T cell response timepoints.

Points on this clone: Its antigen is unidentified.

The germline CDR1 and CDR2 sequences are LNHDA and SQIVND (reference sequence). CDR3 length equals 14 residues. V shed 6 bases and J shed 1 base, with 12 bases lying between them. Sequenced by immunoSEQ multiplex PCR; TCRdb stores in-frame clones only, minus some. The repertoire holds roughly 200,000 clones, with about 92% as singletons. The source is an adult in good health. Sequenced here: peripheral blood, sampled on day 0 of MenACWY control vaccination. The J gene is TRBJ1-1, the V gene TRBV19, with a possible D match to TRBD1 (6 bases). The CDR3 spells CASSPDRRNTEAFF. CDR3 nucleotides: TGTGCCAGTAGCCCCGACAGGCGGAACACTGAAGCTTTCTTT. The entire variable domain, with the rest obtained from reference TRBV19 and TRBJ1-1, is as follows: DGGITQSPKYLFRKEGQNVTLSCEQNLNHDAMYWYRQDPGQGLRLIYYSQIVNDFQKGDIAEGYSVSREKKESFPLTVTSAQKNPTAFYLCASSPDRRNTEAFFGQGTRLTVV.